This paragraph covers one TCR beta chain sequence. What it binds is not known. These data are taken from a study of T cell repertoires in cytomegalovirus infection. At the level of the study: Signatures in public TCR beta sequences pointed to both CMV infection and matching HLA type.

TCRdb reanalysed the reads using MiXCR and keeps one entry per CDR3 protein. This table has some 450,000 distinct CDR3 sequences, roughly a third appearing once. General study findings and limits: It was HLA-C-restricted CMV-specific TCR beta clonotypes that dominated the response ex vivo. People with CMV and the relevant HLA were identified by cumulative public TCR beta family frequency.

V was clipped by 7 bases and J by 0 bases, with 7 bases between them. Germline V gene data show CDR1 as LNHDA and CDR2 as SQIVND (reference sequence). This CDR3 is built from 13 residues. This rearrangement joins TRBV19 to TRBJ1-3; D is uncertain. This TCR came from a human donor in good health (CMV status not recorded). Some clones in this sample may be carry-over from other donors' samples. Material for sequencing was PBMCs. The CDR3 here is CASKTNSGNTIYF. The CDR3 DNA follows: TGTGCCAGTAAGACAAACTCTGGAAACACCATATATTTT. The variable domain in full, completed from reference TRBV19 and TRBJ1-3, reads DGGITQSPKYLFRKEGQNVTLSCEQNLNHDAMYWYRQDPGQGLRLIYYSQIVNDFQKGDIAEGYSVSREKKESFPLTVTSAQKNPTAFYLCASKTNSGNTIYFGEGSWLTVV.